This passage covers 4 T cell receptor beta chains from one sample sequenced in a study of shared clonotypes between healthy human individuals. Profiling relied on immunoSEQ multiplex PCR, and the TCRdb table lists in-frame clones only, not all of them. Seen here are about 2.3 million clones, around 93% observed once, and the top ten hold around 0.4%. Sequenced material: naive CD4+ T cells from PBMCs. The subset was: CD45RA+ positively selected. The receptors were sampled from a man younger than 35 in good health. Some clones in this sample may be carry-over from other donors' samples.

This chain uses TRBV7-2 with TRBJ1-2; 8 nucleotides agree with TRBD1. The length of the CDR3 is 15 residues. V shed 2 bases, J shed 7 bases, and the junction held 9 bases outside the gene matches. Germline-derived CDR1 and CDR2 are SGHTA and FQGNSA. The CDR3 sequence is CASSLRDRPRLGYTF. The CDR3 DNA sequence: TGTGCCAGCAGCTTACGGGACAGGCCCCGGCTTGGCTACACCTTC.

Remarks on this clone: Other DNA sequences of this sample code for an identical CDR3. This rearrangement joins TRBV5-1 to TRBJ2-7; the D gene is possibly TRBD2 (6 bases). There are 14 residues in the CDR3. CDR1 and CDR2 (germline): SGHRS, YFSETQ. V lost 2 bases, J lost 2 bases, and 11 bases lay in between. The CDR3 here is CASSFGGATYEQYF. CDR3 nucleotides: TGCGCCAGCAGCTTTGGCGGGGCTACCTACGAGCAGTACTTC. Combining the CDR3 with reference TRBV5-1 and TRBJ2-7 gives the whole variable domain KAGVTQTPRYLIKTRGQQVTLSCSPISGHRSVSWYQQTPGQGLQFLFEYFSETQRNKGNFPGRFSGRQFSNSRSEMNVSTLELGDSALYLCASSFGGATYEQYFGPGTRLTVT.

The chain has TRBV2 and TRBJ1-2; no clear D. CDR1 is SNHLY, CDR2 FYNNEI, per germline. The CDR3 sequence is 11 residues long. V was clipped by 7 bases and J by 4 bases, with 7 bases between them. The chain's CDR3 is CASKRIYGYTF. In DNA form, the CDR3 reads TGTGCCAGCAAGAGGATCTATGGCTACACCTTC. Drawing the rest from reference TRBV2 and TRBJ1-2, the complete variable domain is EPEVTQTPSHQVTQMGQEVILRCVPISNHLYFYWYRQILGQKVEFLVSFYNNEISEKSEIFDDQFSVERPDGSNFTLKIRSTKLEDSAMYFCASKRIYGYTFGSGTRLTVV.

The J gene is TRBJ1-4, the V gene TRBV5-1; D is possibly TRBD1 (5 bases). Germline V gene lookup returns CDR1 SGHRS and CDR2 YFSETQ. The CDR3 has 15 amino acids. V was trimmed by 4 bases and J by 6 bases, leaving 16 bases between them. This chain's CDR3 is CASSHPLGGDEKLFF. CDR3 sequence (DNA): TGCGCCAGCAGCCACCCGTTGGGGGGGGATGAAAAACTGTTTTTT. The variable domain in full, completed from reference TRBV5-1 and TRBJ1-4, reads KAGVTQTPRYLIKTRGQQVTLSCSPISGHRSVSWYQQTPGQGLQFLFEYFSETQRNKGNFPGRFSGRQFSNSRSEMNVSTLELGDSALYLCASSHPLGGDEKLFFGSGTQLSVL.